A selection of T cell receptor beta chains follows, all from one sample in a study of OX40 agonist ivuxolimab in advanced cancers. Assay: immunoSEQ multiplex PCR; the TCRdb copy retains only in-frame clones and omits some. The data hold 29,000 or so clones, with roughly 90% observed a single time. Sequenced here: CD4+ or CD8+ T cells sorted from blood, sampled in a trial of the OX40 agonist ivuxolimab. These receptors all stem from an adult with an advanced solid tumor such as melanoma, head and neck, liver or kidney cancer. CDR3s leave out the opening cysteine and the closing phenylalanine or tryptophan. Fields, in order: V gene, J gene, clone size, CDR3 protein. Size values are once, few and many counts, or a class for expanded clones, and some rows have none.

TRBV4-1	TRBJ2-3	NA	ASSYGQGSTDTQY
TRBV27	TRBJ2-1	once	ASSLSVRLAGFEQF
TRBV4-1	TRBJ1-1	NA	ASSQKSEVWEAF
TRBV11-2	TRBJ1-2	NA	ASSRGTGFGYT
TRBV11-2	TRBJ2-3	NA	ASRRDTRTDTQY
TRBV29-1	TRBJ2-7	once	SVFQGNPYEQY
TRBV9	TRBJ1-1	NA	ASSVRGGDTEAF
TRBV29-1	TRBJ2-6	NA	SVLVRGPGANVLT
TRBV30	TRBJ1-1	NA	AWSAGQGIQEAF
TRBV27	TRBJ1-1	NA	ASTGGTEAF
TRBV5-6	TRBJ1-3	NA	ASSLDPPRGAGNTIY
TRBV28	TRBJ2-5	NA	ASSLFAGRTTQY
TRBV6-4	TRBJ2-7	NA	ASSDKGTGGDEQY
TRBV10-1	TRBJ2-2	NA	ASSDSGAGELF
TRBV27	TRBJ2-1	NA	ASSLIRGGPYEQF
TRBV5-6	TRBJ1-4	NA	ASSIGQGNEKLF
TRBV11-2	TRBJ2-7	NA	ASSRFSGRNEQY
TRBV7-9	TRBJ2-2	NA	ASSLAPGELF
TRBV27	TRBJ2-7	NA	ASAVGDSYEQY
TRBV10-1	TRBJ2-7	NA	ASSVSPDRASYEQY
TRBV6-1	TRBJ2-1	NA	ASSEGQGTLLEQF
TRBV7-2	TRBJ2-7	NA	ASSLQNSGRGLREQY
TRBV13	TRBJ2-1	once	ASRPTEGEQF
TRBV6-1	TRBJ2-7	NA	ASSEIGYEQY
TRBV7-8	TRBJ2-5	NA	ASSPAPRGRETQY
TRBV10-2	TRBJ2-7	NA	ASSGVSLHEQY
TRBV4-1	TRBJ1-6	NA	ASSHRSTGESPLH
TRBV7-3	TRBJ1-6	once	ASSWNPRGESPLH
TRBV19	TRBJ2-1	NA	ASRATSGSYNEQF
TRBV11-2	TRBJ2-2	NA	ASSLDYSTGELF
TRBV5-1	TRBJ1-1	NA	ASSLGLNTEAF
TRBV6-5	TRBJ1-1	NA	ASSYSNGIEAF
TRBV4-2	TRBJ2-7	NA	ASSQGLGAYEQY
TRBV28	TRBJ1-5	NA	ASSDRGNQPQH
TRBV6-5	TRBJ1-1	NA	ASSWNTEAF
TRBV19	TRBJ1-3	NA	ASIDWALGGNTIY
TRBV11-2	TRBJ2-1	NA	ASSLDFLAGFSEQF
TRBV4-3	TRBJ1-5	NA	ASSSTQGQPQH
TRBV9	TRBJ2-2	NA	ASSVGDRDLNTGELF
TRBV10-3	TRBJ1-1	NA	AISERKQDTEAF
TRBV4-3	TRBJ2-2	NA	ASSPGLVNTGELF
TRBV4-3	TRBJ2-2	NA	ASTVTSENTGELF
TRBV19	TRBJ2-1	NA	ASSTSGSSYNEQF
TRBV28	TRBJ2-7	NA	ASSLLIFPETSGPKAYEQY
TRBV10-1	TRBJ2-1	NA	ASSGPRGTGGYNEQF
TRBV27	TRBJ1-5	few	ASSLAGNQPQH